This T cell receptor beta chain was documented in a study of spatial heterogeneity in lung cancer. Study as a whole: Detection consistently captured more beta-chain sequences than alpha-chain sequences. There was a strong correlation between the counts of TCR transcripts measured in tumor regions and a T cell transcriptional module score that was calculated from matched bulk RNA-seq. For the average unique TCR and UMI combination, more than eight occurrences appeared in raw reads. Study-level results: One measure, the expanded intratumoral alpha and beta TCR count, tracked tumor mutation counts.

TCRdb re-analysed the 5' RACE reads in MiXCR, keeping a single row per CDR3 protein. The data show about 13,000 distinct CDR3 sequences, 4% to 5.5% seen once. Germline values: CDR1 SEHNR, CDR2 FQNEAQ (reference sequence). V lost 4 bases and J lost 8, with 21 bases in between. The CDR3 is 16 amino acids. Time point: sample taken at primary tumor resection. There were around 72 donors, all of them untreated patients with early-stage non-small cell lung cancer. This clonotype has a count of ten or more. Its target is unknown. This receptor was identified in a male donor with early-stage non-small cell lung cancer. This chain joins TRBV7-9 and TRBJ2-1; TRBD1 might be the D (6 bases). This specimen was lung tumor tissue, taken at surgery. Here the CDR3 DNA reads TGTGCCAGCAGCTCAATGGGACACCTGGTTTTCGATGAGCAGTTCTTC. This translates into CASSSMGHLVFDEQFF.